This T cell receptor beta chain originates from a study of blood T cell repertoires in COVID-19. Study context: Sources were T cells, B-cell-depleted T cells, or PBMCs; the material itself was cDNA or gDNA.

Authors' methods: Reference gene primer amplification gave nucleated cell count estimates. TCRdb's copy holds only in-frame clones and misses some; the assay was immunoSEQ multiplex PCR. The V and J calls and clone size are taken from that table; D and trimming were inferred from the DNA. The sample shows almost 400,000 clones, roughly nine tenths of them seen only once. CDR3 length: 15 residues. CDR1 is SGHVS and CDR2 is FQNEAQ in the germline V gene. V lost 7 bases to trimming and J lost 8 bases; unmatched junction nucleotides: 13. The receptor comes from a woman in her 30s who had recovered from COVID-19. Sequencing used PBMCs or T cells enriched from blood (not recorded which). The chain joins TRBV7-8 to TRBJ1-4, with 7 nucleotides matching TRBD1. This CDR3 is CASTTSQGGFEKLFF. The CDR3 bases are TGTGCCAGCACCACTAGCCAAGGGGGCTTCGAAAAACTGTTTTTT.